This TCR beta chain was sequenced in a study of T cells in pancreatic ductal adenocarcinoma. Study-level points and caveats: The resected pancreatic cancer cohort was biased toward the minority with early-stage disease. Tumor and blood clonality did not differ significantly, about 0.11 versus 0.072.

Profiling relied on immunoSEQ multiplex PCR, and the TCRdb table lists in-frame clones only, not all of them. The table has more than 85,000 clones, around 96% seen once. Details on this clone: What it binds is unknown.

Selected pancreatic ductal adenocarcinoma patients had undergone surgery without neoadjuvant therapy. Looked up from germline, CDR1 is GTSNPN and CDR2 is SVGIG (reference sequence). V lost 5 bases to trimming and J lost 4 bases, with 12 bases between them. This CDR3 contains 13 residues. The sequence came from a human donor with pancreatic ductal adenocarcinoma. The genes are TRBV30 and TRBJ1-5; no firm D call. Sequenced sample: PBMCs. This CDR3 is CAWSRSPNQPQHF. The CDR3 bases are TGTGCCTGGTCCAGGTCACCAAATCAGCCCCAGCATTTT. Variable domain in full (rest from reference TRBV30 and TRBJ1-5): SQTIHQWPATLVQPVGSPLSLECTVEGTSNPNLYWYRQAAGRGLQLLFYSVGIGQISSEVPQNLSASRPQDRQFILSSKKLLLSDSGFYLCAWSRSPNQPQHFGDGTRLSIL.